This TCR beta chain was sequenced for a study of shared clonotypes between healthy human individuals. Regarding the study as a whole: Naive CD4 clonotypes overlapped across several donors at around 4.7%.

Data came from immunoSEQ multiplex PCR; TCRdb stores just in-frame clones and leaves some out. The repertoire holds roughly 1,100,000 clones, with under 80% as singletons. This CDR3 comprises 13 residues. Germline lookup yields CDR1 SGHTA and CDR2 FQGTGA. Unmatched junction bases numbered 7, after V lost 5 bases and J lost 7 bases. Donors comprised only Caucasian adults living in Nashville, Tennessee. About this clone itself: Its antigen is unidentified.

J is TRBJ2-5 and V is TRBV7-3; 7 bases map to TRBD1. Material: memory CD4+ T cells sorted from blood. Subset in this sample: CD45RA-negative fraction. The TCR was taken from a man aged 18 to 30 in good health. DNA of the CDR3: TGTGCCAGCAGCCTCTGGACAGGAGGGACCCAGTACTTC. Its protein product is CASSLWTGGTQYF. Complete variable domain (other parts from reference TRBV7-3 and TRBJ2-5): GAGVSQTPSNKVTEKGKYVELRCDPISGHTALYWYRQSLGQGPEFLIYFQGTGAADDSGLPNDRFFAVRPEGSVSTLKIQRTERGDSAVYLCASSLWTGGTQYFGPGTRLLVL.